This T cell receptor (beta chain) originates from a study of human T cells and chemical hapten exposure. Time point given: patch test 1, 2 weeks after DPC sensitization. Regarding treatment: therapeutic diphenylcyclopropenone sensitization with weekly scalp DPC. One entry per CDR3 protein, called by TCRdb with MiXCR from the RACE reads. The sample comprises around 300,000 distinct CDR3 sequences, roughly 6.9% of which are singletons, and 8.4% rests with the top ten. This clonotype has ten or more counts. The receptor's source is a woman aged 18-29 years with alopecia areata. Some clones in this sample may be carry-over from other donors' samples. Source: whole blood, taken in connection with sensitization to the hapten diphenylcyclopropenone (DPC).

The CDR3 coding sequence is TGTGCCAGTAGTATAGGTCCGTTAGAAAACAATGAGCAGTTCTTC. Translated: CASSIGPLENNEQFF. The J gene is TRBJ2-1, the V gene TRBV19, with unresolved D. CDR3 length: 15 residues. V lost 1 base and J lost 5, with 12 bases in between. Germline loops: CDR1 LNHDA, CDR2 SQIVND (reference sequence).